One and the same sample provided the 18 T cell receptor beta chains below, sequenced in a study of regulatory T cells in long-lasting Graves disease. Time point indicated: newly diagnosed GD, antithyroid drugs for less than 3 months. PBMC RNA was the source of the TCR library. Arm-PCR of CDR3 regions and iRepertoire HTBI primers were the basis on which TCR beta libraries were built. MiXCR, applied by TCRdb to the multiplex PCR reads, yields one record per CDR3 protein. This sample has about 530,000 distinct CDR3 sequences, with 16% found just once. These data were likewise used in another study, on T cells in Graves' hyperthyroidism and ophthalmopathy.

The specimen comprised peripheral blood mononuclear cells (PBMCs), sampled at new diagnosis, from a patient treated with antithyroid drugs. These receptors were obtained from a woman aged 35-65 years with Graves disease.

The rearrangement uses TRBV4-2 and TRBJ2-7; 9 bases fit TRBD2. V lost 4 bases, J lost 9 bases, and 13 bases stayed unmatched. The CDR3 is made up of 15 amino acids. Germline loops: CDR1 LGHNA, CDR2 YNFKEQ. As DNA, the CDR3 is TGTGCCAGCAGCCCGAAGGAAGCGGGGGGATTTGGGCAGTACTTC. Its translation is CASSPKEAGGFGQYF.

The genes are TRBV20-1 and TRBJ2-3; no reliable D call. This CDR3 has 14 residues. Germline V CDR1 and CDR2: DFQATT, SNEGSKA (reference sequence). V was pared by 0 bases and J by 6 bases, with 13 bases between. CDR3 residues: CSARDLVEVDTQYF. In DNA form, the CDR3 reads TGCAGTGCTAGAGATCTAGTGGAAGTCGATACGCAGTATTTT.

This clonotype was counted a few times. The chain employs TRBV24-1 and TRBJ2-1; 8 bases agree with TRBD2. The length of the CDR3 is 14 residues. V dropped 5 bases and J dropped 4; count of bases not matched to a gene: 3. Looked up from germline, CDR1 is KGHDR and CDR2 is SFDVKD. The CDR3 coding sequence is TGTGCCACCAGTGGAGCGGGGGCATACAATGAGCAGTTCTTC. Protein: CATSGAGAYNEQFF.

CDR3 region: CASSLDFGQAIVPGTQYF. In DNA form, the CDR3 reads TGTGCCAGCAGCTTAGATTTCGGGCAGGCCATTGTCCCAGGTACGCAGTATTTT. This rearrangement joins TRBV11-2 to TRBJ2-3; D gene ambiguous. Looked up from germline, CDR1 is SGHAT and CDR2 is FQNNGV. The CDR3 has 18 amino acids. V was pared by 0 bases and J by 8 bases, with 24 bases between.

This clonotype showed up just a few times. J is TRBJ1-4 and V is TRBV29-1, with TRBD1 matching 9 bases. V was clipped by 7 bases and J by 3 bases; unmatched bases: 3. This CDR3 spans 13 amino acids. The germline V gene has CDR1 SQVTM and CDR2 ANQGSEA. CDR3 in DNA: TGCAGCGGTCGGACAGGGGCTAATGAAAAACTGTTTTTT. It specifies CSGRTGANEKLFF.

In this sample, this clonotype turned up many times. DNA of the CDR3: TGTGCCAGCAGTGAAGTGGGAGAGCAGTTCTTC. It encodes CASSEVGEQFF. The chain joins TRBV2 to TRBJ2-1, with no clear D. V was cut by 1 base and J by 10 bases, with 5 bases left in between. The V gene's germline CDR1 is SNHLY and CDR2 FYNNEI. The CDR3 is 11 amino acids. Full variable domain (remainder filled in from reference TRBV2 and TRBJ2-1): EPEVTQTPSHQVTQMGQEVILRCVPISNHLYFYWYRQILGQKVEFLVSFYNNEISEKSEIFDDQFSVERPDGSNFTLKIRSTKLEDSAMYFCASSEVGEQFFGPGTRLTVL.

The sample holds many counts of this clonotype. This chain uses TRBV10-3 with TRBJ2-7, with 7 bases aligning to TRBD2. In germline, CDR1 is ENHRY, CDR2 SYGVKD. The length of the CDR3 is 14 residues. V trimming: 3 bases; J trimming: 9 bases; junction bases outside the gene matches: 11. Written as DNA, the CDR3 is TGTGCCATCAGTGAAAGTAGTAGCCCGGGGGGGCAGTACTTC. Protein: CAISESSSPGGQYF.

This clonotype was counted at least ten times. V gene TRBV20-1 combines with J gene TRBJ2-1, with a possible D match to TRBD2 (6 bases). V gave up 0 bases and J gave up 3 bases, with 18 bases separating them. Germline CDR1 DFQATT, CDR2 SNEGSKA (reference sequence). CDR3 size: 17 residues. The CDR3, as DNA: TGCAGTGCTAGAGATGGGGACCTAGCGTACCGCTACAATGAGCAGTTCTTC. As protein: CSARDGDLAYRYNEQFF.

The V and J genes are TRBV5-1 and TRBJ2-3; D is ambiguous. Between the trimmed V and J ends, which lost 3 bases and 3 bases, there was a span of 8 bases. This CDR3 region has 13 residues. Germline-derived CDR1 and CDR2 are SGHRS and YFSETQ. The CDR3 reads CASSSTITDTQYF. The CDR3 DNA reads TGCGCCAGCAGCTCAACTATTACAGATACGCAGTATTTT. The whole variable domain, filled in from reference TRBV5-1 and TRBJ2-3, reads KAGVTQTPRYLIKTRGQQVTLSCSPISGHRSVSWYQQTPGQGLQFLFEYFSETQRNKGNFPGRFSGRQFSNSRSEMNVSTLELGDSALYLCASSSTITDTQYFGPGTRLTVL.

The V call is TRBV4-1, the J call TRBJ2-6, with D possibly matching TRBD2 (5 bases). V was clipped by 0 bases and J by 2 bases, with 8 bases between them. This CDR3 is 16 amino acids long. Germline assignment: CDR1 MGHRA and CDR2 YSYEKL. The CDR3 DNA is TGCGCCAGCAGCCAAGATACGAGGGCTGGGGCCAACGTCCTGACTTTC. Protein product: CASSQDTRAGANVLTF.

This clonotype was seen at least ten times. The chain employs TRBV6-2 or TRBV6-3 and TRBJ1-1; D might be TRBD1 (6 bases). Germline CDR1 MNHEY, CDR2 SVGEGT. The CDR3 has 18 amino acids. V was cut by 0 bases and J by 5 bases, with 22 bases left in between. DNA for the CDR3: TGTGCCAGCAGTTACTCCCGCCAGAGACAGGCGACGAGGACTGAAGCTTTCTTT. Translation: CASSYSRQRQATRTEAFF.

This sequence joins TRBV4-1 and TRBJ2-6; possible D gene TRBD1, 5 bases. The CDR3 extends over 19 amino acids. The V gene lost 0 bases and the J gene lost 2 bases, with 17 bases spanning the gap. Germline-derived CDR1 and CDR2 are MGHRA and YSYEKL. CDR3 protein: CASSQEWSGKRPGANVLTF. CDR3 sequence (DNA): TGCGCCAGCAGCCAAGAATGGTCAGGGAAACGTCCTGGGGCCAACGTCCTGACTTTC.

This clonotype was seen ten or more times. V and J are TRBV12-3 or TRBV12-4 and TRBJ2-1, with D possibly TRBD2 on 6 matching bases. This CDR3 contains 23 residues. The V and J ends lost 3 bases and 6 bases respectively, with 39 bases between them. DNA for the CDR3: TGTGCCAGCAGTTTTCGGGGTGCATCGGGACTCGACGCGGAACACAGAAGGGGCAATGAGCAGTTCTTC. The encoded protein is CASSFRGASGLDAEHRRGNEQFF.

This clonotype was counted between two and nine times. The chain carries TRBV7-9 and TRBJ2-5; 9 nucleotides line up with TRBD2. V trimming: 0 bases; J trimming: 11 bases; junction bases outside the gene matches: 13. CDR1 and CDR2 (germline): SEHNR, FQNEAQ (reference sequence). The CDR3 extends over 16 amino acids. The CDR3: CASSLAGASAGGPQYF. The CDR3 DNA reads TGTGCCAGCAGCTTAGCGGGGGCCTCTGCGGGGGGGCCACAGTACTTC.

There are many counts of this clonotype. The chain recombines TRBV27 with TRBJ2-1; tentative D call: TRBD2 (6 bases). In germline, CDR1 is MNHEY, CDR2 SMNVEV (reference sequence). V lost 11 bases, J lost 0 bases, and 23 bases lay in between. The CDR3 is made up of 17 amino acids. Written as DNA, the CDR3 is TGTGCCGCAAGCAGTGGAGCGGGTCCGAGCTCCTACAATGAGCAGTTCTTC. Protein: CAASSGAGPSSYNEQFF.

The chain uses TRBV11-2 and TRBJ2-3, with D possibly called TRBD1 or TRBD2 (6 bases each). Germline V CDR1 and CDR2: SGHAT, FQNNGV. The V end was cut by 5 bases, the J end by 4 bases, with 16 bases between. There are 15 residues in the CDR3. CDR3 sequence: CASSQTGGRADTQYF. The DNA of the CDR3 is TGTGCCAGCAGCCAGACCGGGGGCAGGGCAGATACGCAGTATTTT.

This chain links TRBV6-1 with TRBJ2-3, with 15 positions matching TRBD2. The germline gives CDR1 MNHNS, CDR2 SASEGT. This CDR3 contains 20 residues. Trimming took 8 bases from V and 4 from J; bases not matched to a gene: 19. The CDR3 is CASARRPGLAGGSRADTQYF. Here the CDR3 DNA reads TGTGCCAGCGCCCGCAGGCCCGGACTAGCGGGGGGGAGCAGGGCAGATACGCAGTATTTT.

The sample holds many counts of this clonotype. The genes are TRBV10-3 and TRBJ2-3; TRBD1 aligns across 10 bases. The CDR3 runs 16 residues. The junction had 15 bases not matched to a gene; V was cut back by 10 bases and J by 5 bases. The V gene's germline CDR1 is ENHRY and CDR2 SYGVKD. The CDR3 region is CASTKGDRGGGDTQYF. The CDR3 DNA follows: TGTGCCAGCACTAAAGGGGACAGGGGTGGAGGAGATACGCAGTATTTT.